This T cell receptor beta chain was observed in a study of persistence of HIV-infected CD4 T cells. At the level of the study: The sample holds CD4+ T cells responsive to CMV or HIV-1 Gag.

The stimulus was lysate of CMV-infected fibroblasts, about 10 ug/mL. Sorted nonresponding memory CD4+ T cells were CD40L-negative, CD69-negative, CD45RO-high. The V end was cut by 3 bases, the J end by 2 bases, with 20 bases between. Germline V CDR1 and CDR2: LNHDA, SQIVND (reference sequence). The CDR3 contains 17 residues. A word on this clone: Antigen unknown.

The immunoSEQ assay was version 4, run in survey mode. The method was immunoSEQ multiplex PCR; TCRdb's version includes in-frame clones alone and lacks a portion of them. The sample has tens of thousands of clones, about 81% seen once. The clonotype was recovered from an adult man with HIV who was CMV-seropositive. The source material was CD4+ T cells sorted from PBMCs after approximately 20-hour stimulation, sampled from a patient who received antiretroviral therapy. The chain employs TRBV19 and TRBJ2-7; perhaps TRBD2 as D (6 bases). The DNA of the CDR3 is TGTGCCAGTAGTATCGGCGGGGCTTCTCACGTGACCTACGAGCAGTACTTC. Its protein is CASSIGGASHVTYEQYF.